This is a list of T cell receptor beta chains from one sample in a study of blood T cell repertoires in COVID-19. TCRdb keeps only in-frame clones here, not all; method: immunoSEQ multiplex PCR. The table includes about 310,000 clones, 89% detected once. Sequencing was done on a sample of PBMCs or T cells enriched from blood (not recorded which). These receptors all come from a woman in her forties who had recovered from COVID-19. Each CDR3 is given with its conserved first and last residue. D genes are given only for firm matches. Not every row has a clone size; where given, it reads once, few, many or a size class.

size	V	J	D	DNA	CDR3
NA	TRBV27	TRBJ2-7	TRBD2	TGTGCCAGCAGTTTATCCGCCGGCTTCGGCGGGAGGTTTTCCTACGAGCAGTACTTC	CASSLSAGFGGRFSYEQYF
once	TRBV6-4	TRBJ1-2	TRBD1	TGTGCCAGCAGTGACAGGGACAGGGACGAGCCCTATGGCTACACCTTC	CASSDRDRDEPYGYTF
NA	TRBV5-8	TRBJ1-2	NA	TGTGCCAGCAGCTTTGGCAGTCGTTTTTCATATGGCTACACCTTC	CASSFGSRFSYGYTF
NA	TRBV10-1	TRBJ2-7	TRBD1	TGCGCCAGCAGCTTGGACAGGGGGCCAACCTACGAGCAGTACTTC	CASSLDRGPTYEQYF
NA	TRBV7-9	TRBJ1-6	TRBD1	TGTGCCAGCAGCAAAGACAGGGTACTCCCCTCACCCCTCCACTTT	CASSKDRVLPSPLHF
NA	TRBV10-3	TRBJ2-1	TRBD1	TGTGCCATCCTAAAGACAGGGGAGGATGAGCAGTTCTTC	CAILKTGEDEQFF
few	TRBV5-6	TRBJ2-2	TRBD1	TGTGCCAGCAGCCGAGGCGGACAGGGCCTCTACACCGGGGAGCTGTTTTTT	CASSRGGQGLYTGELFF
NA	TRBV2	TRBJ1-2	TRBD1	TGTGCCAGCAGGGGACAGGGGGATCTCTATGGCTACACCTTC	CASRGQGDLYGYTF
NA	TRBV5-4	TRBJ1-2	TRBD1	TGTGCCAGCAGCACTCCGGGACAGGGGGCTCGTGGCTACACCTTC	CASSTPGQGARGYTF
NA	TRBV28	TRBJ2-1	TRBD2	TGTGCCATCCTTAGCGGGGGGGCCTTGTATGAGCAGTTCTTC	CAILSGGALYEQFF
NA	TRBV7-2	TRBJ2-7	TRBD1	TGTGCCAGCAGCGCGGGACAGGCGGCTTTCTACGAGCAGTACTTC	CASSAGQAAFYEQYF
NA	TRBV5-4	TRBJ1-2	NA	TGTGCCAGCAGGGGCAGGTCAGGGGACTATGGCTACACCTTC	CASRGRSGDYGYTF
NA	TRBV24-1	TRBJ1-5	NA	TGTGCCACCTGGGAGAATAGCAATCAGCCCCAGCATTTT	CATWENSNQPQHF
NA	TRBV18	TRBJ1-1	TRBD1	TGTGCCAGCTCACCACTTCCGACAGGGCGTGGTACTGAAGCTTTCTTT	CASSPLPTGRGTEAFF
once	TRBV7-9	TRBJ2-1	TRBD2	TGTGCCAGCAGCGGGAGAACTAGCGGGGTTTACAATGAGCAGTTCTTC	CASSGRTSGVYNEQFF
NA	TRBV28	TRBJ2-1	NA	TGTGCCAGAAAGCGACGTAATGAGCAGTTCTTC	CARKRRNEQFF
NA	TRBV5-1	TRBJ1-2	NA	TGCGCCAGCAGCCGGTTGGTTGGGGACTCCAGTCTCAGGGTCGATGGCTACACCTTC	CASSRLVGDSSLRVDGYTF
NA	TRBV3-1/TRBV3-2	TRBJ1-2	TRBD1	TGTGCCAGCAGCCAGGAAGACAGGGGATGGTACACCTTC	CASSQEDRGWYTF
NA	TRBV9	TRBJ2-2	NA	TGTGCCAGCAGCGTAGTTGGGGGGGCCAGCACCGGGGAGCTGTTTTTT	CASSVVGGASTGELFF
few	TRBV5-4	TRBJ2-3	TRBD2	TGTGCCAGCAGTCTAACTAGCGGGGGGTTGAATACGCAGTATTTT	CASSLTSGGLNTQYF
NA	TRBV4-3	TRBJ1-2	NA	TGCGCCAGCAGCCAAGATTTGCGGGGAGACTATGGCTACACCTTC	CASSQDLRGDYGYTF
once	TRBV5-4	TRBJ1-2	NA	TGTGCCAGCAGCTTGGAGATTGGGCAGATTTATGGCTACACCTTC	CASSLEIGQIYGYTF
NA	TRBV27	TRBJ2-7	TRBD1	TGTGCCAGCAGTCAGGGACAGGGGGCTCACGAGCAGTACTTC	CASSQGQGAHEQYF
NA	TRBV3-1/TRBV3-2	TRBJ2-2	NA	TGTGCCAGCAGCCAAGGGGGCGGCACCGGGGAGCTGTTTTTT	CASSQGGGTGELFF
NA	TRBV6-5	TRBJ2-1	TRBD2	TGTGCCAGCATCGCCGGGACTAGCAAAAACAATGAGCAGTTCTTC	CASIAGTSKNNEQFF
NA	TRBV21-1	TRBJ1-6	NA	TGTGCCAGCAGAAACCGGGACAAATTCTCCTATAATTCACCCCTCCACTTT	CASRNRDKFSYNSPLHF
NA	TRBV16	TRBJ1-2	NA	TGTGCCAGCAGCCAATTTTCCGCGAGTAAGGGCTACACCTTC	CASSQFSASKGYTF
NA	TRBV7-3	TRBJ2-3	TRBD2	TGTGCCAGCAGACTAGCGGGGGCCACAGATACGCAGTATTTT	CASRLAGATDTQYF
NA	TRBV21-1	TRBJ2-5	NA	TGTGCCAGCAGCACCCCCGGGACTACCTCCCAAGAGACCCAGTACTTC	CASSTPGTTSQETQYF
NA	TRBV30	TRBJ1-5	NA	TGTGCCTGGAATGAGGGTCAGCGGCCCCAGCATTTT	CAWNEGQRPQHF
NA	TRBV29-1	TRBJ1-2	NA	TGCAGCGTTGAAGAAATCGGGGATACCTATGGCTACACCTTC	CSVEEIGDTYGYTF
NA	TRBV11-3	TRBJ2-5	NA	TGTGCCAGCAGCTTATTGTCTACCCAAGAGACCCAGTACTTC	CASSLLSTQETQYF
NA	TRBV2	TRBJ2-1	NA	TGTGCCAGCAGTTGGGACTTCTCGGGCTACAATGAGCAGTTCTTC	CASSWDFSGYNEQFF
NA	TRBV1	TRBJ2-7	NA	TGCACCAGCAGCCAAGATCGAGTCGGGGGTTACGAGCAGTACTTC	CTSSQDRVGGYEQYF